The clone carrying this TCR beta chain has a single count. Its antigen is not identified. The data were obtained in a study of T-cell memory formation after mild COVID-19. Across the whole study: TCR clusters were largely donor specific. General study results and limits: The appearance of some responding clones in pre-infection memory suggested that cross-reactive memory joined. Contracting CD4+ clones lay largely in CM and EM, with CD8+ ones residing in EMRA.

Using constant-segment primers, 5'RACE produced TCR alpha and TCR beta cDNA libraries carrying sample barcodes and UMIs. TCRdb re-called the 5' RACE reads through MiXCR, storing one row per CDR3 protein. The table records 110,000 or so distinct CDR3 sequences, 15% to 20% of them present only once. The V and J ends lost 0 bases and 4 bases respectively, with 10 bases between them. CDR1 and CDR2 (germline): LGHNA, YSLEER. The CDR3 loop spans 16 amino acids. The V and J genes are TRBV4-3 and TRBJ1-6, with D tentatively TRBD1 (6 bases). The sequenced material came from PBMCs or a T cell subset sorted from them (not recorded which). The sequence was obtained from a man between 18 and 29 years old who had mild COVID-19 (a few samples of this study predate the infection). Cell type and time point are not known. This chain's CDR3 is CASSQDWDTYNSPLHF. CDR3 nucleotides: TGCGCCAGCAGCCAAGATTGGGACACTTATAATTCACCCCTCCACTTT.